This T cell receptor beta chain stems from a study of metastatic and nonmetastatic thyroid tumors (dated by TCRdb to 2020 to 2021). Broadly, across the study: For patients with malignant and with benign thyroid disease, the researchers compared repertoires between peripheral blood samples and tumor or nodule tissue samples. The research as a whole found: TCR beta diversity was reported as significantly higher in malignant tumors than in benign nodules, in both blood and tumor samples.

Before undergoing thyroid surgery, none of the patients had been given any kind of treatment. Using T-cell receptor beta sequencing, the study looked back at clinical samples from patients collected from the early 2010s to the late 2010s. Ten or more counts support this clone. Its cognate antigen has yet to be identified. A read error may explain this, as a much larger clone is one base away. Libraries were prepared through PCR. TCRdb names Illumina HiSeq 4000 as the instrument used. High-throughput sequencing was used to profile the CDR3 region of the TCR beta-chain in every patient. The authors processed their data as follows. The researchers built a classifier to tell apart papillary thyroid cancer patients with distant metastasis, based on CDR3 differences among clinicopathological groups. To measure repertoire diversity the researchers used the Shannon index, while the Morisita-Horn index served to gauge how similar the tumor and blood repertoires were. In-frame beta chains were kept once TCRdb had trimmed the public reads at Q25 with fastp and called clones with MiXCR. TCRdb, not the original authors, processed these V and J calls. The sample table contains roughly 30,000 clones; only one count was recorded for 25% to 35% of them. In total, the top ten clones hold more than 25% of the sample.

CDR1 and CDR2, per the germline V gene, are SGHRS and YFSETQ. For this chain, trimming is 4 bases at the V end and 9 bases at the J end, and the number of junction bases without a gene match is 8. Counted from cysteine to phenylalanine, this CDR3 has 14 amino acids. Only the CDR3 DNA is retained, 42 bases long and in frame from the first base. The chain uses TRBV5-1 and TRBJ2-1; 9 nucleotides in the junction match TRBD1. The material sequenced was blood. This receptor was obtained from a female donor with papillary thyroid cancer or a benign thyroid nodule (not recorded which). Some clones in this sample may be carry-over from other donors' samples. The CDR3 sequence is CASSGTGNVSEQFF. The nucleotides are TGCGCCAGCAGCGGGACAGGGAACGTAAGTGAGCAGTTCTTC. The variable domain in full, with residues beyond the CDR3 obtained from the reference TRBV5-1 and TRBJ2-1 genes, is KAGVTQTPRYLIKTRGQQVTLSCSPISGHRSVSWYQQTPGQGLQFLFEYFSETQRNKGNFPGRFSGRQFSNSRSEMNVSTLELGDSALYLCASSGTGNVSEQFFGPGTRLTVL.